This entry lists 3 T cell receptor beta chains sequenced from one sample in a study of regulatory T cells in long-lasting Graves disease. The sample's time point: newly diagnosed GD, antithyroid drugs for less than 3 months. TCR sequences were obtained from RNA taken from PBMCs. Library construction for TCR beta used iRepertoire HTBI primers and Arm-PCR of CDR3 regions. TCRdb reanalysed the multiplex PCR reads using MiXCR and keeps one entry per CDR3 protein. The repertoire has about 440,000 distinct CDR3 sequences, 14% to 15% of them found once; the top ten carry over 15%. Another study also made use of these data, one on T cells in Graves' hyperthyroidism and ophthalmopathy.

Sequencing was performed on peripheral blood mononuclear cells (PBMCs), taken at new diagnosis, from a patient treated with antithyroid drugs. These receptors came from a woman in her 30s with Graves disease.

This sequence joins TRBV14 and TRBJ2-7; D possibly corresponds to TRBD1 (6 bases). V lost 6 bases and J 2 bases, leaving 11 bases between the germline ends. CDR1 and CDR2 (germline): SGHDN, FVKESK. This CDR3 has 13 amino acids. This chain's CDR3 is CASRGALPYEQYF. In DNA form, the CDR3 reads TGTGCCAGCAGGGGGGCCCTCCCCTACGAGCAGTACTTC.

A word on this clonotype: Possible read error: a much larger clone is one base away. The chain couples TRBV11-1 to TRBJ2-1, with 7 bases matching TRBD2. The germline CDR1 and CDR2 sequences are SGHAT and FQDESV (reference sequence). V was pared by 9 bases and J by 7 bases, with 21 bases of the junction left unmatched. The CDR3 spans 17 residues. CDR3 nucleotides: TGTGCCAGGAGCCGGGGGGATCTAGTGGGAGATCAGAATGAGCAGTTCTTC. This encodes CARSRGDLVGDQNEQFF.

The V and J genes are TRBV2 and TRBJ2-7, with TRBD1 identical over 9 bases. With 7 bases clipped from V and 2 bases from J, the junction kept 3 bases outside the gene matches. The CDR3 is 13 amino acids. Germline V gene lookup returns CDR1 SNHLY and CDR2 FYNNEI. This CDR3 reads CASTGQGPYEQYF. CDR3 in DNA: TGTGCCAGCACGGGACAGGGACCCTACGAGCAGTACTTC.